The 23 T cell receptor beta chains in this list originate from one sample, sequenced in a study of human T cells and chemical hapten exposure. Time point indicated: healthy volunteer bleed at 6 weeks. Unfractionated whole blood yielded total RNA. TCRdb fed the RACE reads into MiXCR, producing one record per CDR3 protein. The profile covers 40,000 to 45,000 distinct CDR3 sequences, with approximately 4% appearing a single time and around 5.7% taken by the ten largest. Sample: whole blood. The receptors were gathered from a human donor in good health. Some clones in this sample may be carry-over from other donors' samples.

In its sample, this clonotype was seen many times. The rearrangement joins TRBV5-1 to TRBJ2-6, with D hard to call. Germline V gives CDR1 SGHRS, CDR2 YFSETQ. The CDR3 extends over 15 amino acids. The V gene lost 3 bases and the J gene lost 2 bases, with 9 bases spanning the gap. The CDR3 region is CASSSAPPGANVLTF. The CDR3 nucleotides are TGCGCCAGCAGCTCCGCCCCCCCTGGGGCCAACGTCCTGACTTTC.

This clonotype was detected many times. A junction end diverges from the germline sequence, so it may reflect a read error. The chain combines TRBV10-3 with TRBJ2-7; D is tentatively TRBD1 or TRBD2 (5 bases each). This CDR3 has 13 residues. The germline CDR1 and CDR2 sequences are ENHRY and SYGVKD. CDR3 DNA sequence: TGTGCCATCAGCGAGTCGAAGGGACACGAGCAGTACTTC. Translating it yields CAISESKGHEQYF.

The gene calls are TRBV19 and TRBJ2-2, with 8 bases that match TRBD2. V lost 8 bases and J lost 2; bases outside the gene matches: 4. The CDR3 has 14 amino acids. Germline V gene lookup returns CDR1 LNHDA and CDR2 SQIVND (reference sequence). CDR3 region: CASSSGFNTGELFF. The CDR3 region has the DNA TGTGCCAGTTCTAGCGGGTTTAACACCGGGGAGCTGTTTTTT.

Many counts were recorded for this clonotype. V is TRBV20-1 and J is TRBJ1-3; D call uncertain. The ends were cut back, 0 bases at V and 2 bases at J, with 8 bases in the middle. The length of the CDR3 is 14 residues. CDR1 is DFQATT, CDR2 SNEGSKA, per germline (reference sequence). CDR3 coding DNA: TGCAGTGCTAGAGATCCCAGTCCTGGAAACACCATATATTTT. This translates into CSARDPSPGNTIYF.

V and J are TRBV28 and TRBJ1-1; TRBD1 is a possible D gene (5 bases). The CDR3 totals 15 residues. Trimming took 3 bases from V and 0 from J, leaving 11 bases between them. Germline CDR1 MDHEN, CDR2 SYDVKM. CDR3: CASSFRQPMNTEAFF. The CDR3, as DNA: TGTGCCAGCAGTTTTCGACAGCCGATGAACACTGAAGCTTTCTTT.

Ten or more counts support this clonotype. The rearrangement joins TRBV29-1 to TRBJ2-5; 8 positions match TRBD1. Per the germline V gene, CDR1 is SQVTM and CDR2 is ANQGSEA. The CDR3 spans 13 residues. The ends lost 6 bases at V and 4 bases at J; junction bases unmatched: 7. The chain's CDR3 is CSVSGQGLETQYF. Here the CDR3 DNA reads TGCAGCGTCAGTGGACAGGGCCTAGAGACCCAGTACTTC.

This clonotype was observed at least ten times. This rearrangement joins TRBV28 to TRBJ2-1, with no clear D. The CDR3 has 14 residues. Trimming removed 7 bases at V and 0 bases at J, with 10 bases between. The germline CDR1 and CDR2 sequences are MDHEN and SYDVKM. The CDR3 spells CASIPGSSYNEQFF. In DNA, the CDR3 is TGTGCCAGCATCCCAGGAAGCTCCTACAATGAGCAGTTCTTC.

This clonotype was observed at least ten times. The chain joins TRBV27 to TRBJ2-7, with D perhaps TRBD2 (6 bases). The CDR3 has 14 amino acids. Germline V CDR1 and CDR2: MNHEY, SMNVEV (reference sequence). Trimming pared 3 bases from V and 2 bases from J, leaving 11 bases between. The CDR3 loop reads CASSFSGSTYEQYF. The DNA of the CDR3 is TGTGCCAGCAGTTTTTCCGGGAGCACCTACGAGCAGTACTTC.

This clonotype was counted many times. The chain employs TRBV12-3 or TRBV12-4 and TRBJ1-5, with 7 bases lining up with TRBD1. The ends lost 7 bases at V and 1 base at J; junction bases unmatched: 4. The CDR3 is 14 amino acids. CDR3 loop: CASTYRGSNQPQHF. As DNA, the CDR3 is TGTGCCAGCACCTACAGGGGAAGCAATCAGCCCCAGCATTTT.

This rearrangement joins TRBV15 to TRBJ2-1, with D unresolved. CDR1 is LNHNV, CDR2 YYDKDF, per germline (reference sequence). The CDR3 contains 15 residues. Deletions cut 5 bases from V and 1 base from J, with 12 bases between. This chain's CDR3 is CATSRDDTSYNEQFF. The CDR3 region has the DNA TGTGCCACCAGCCGCGACGATACTTCCTACAATGAGCAGTTCTTC.

There are many counts of this clonotype. V usage is TRBV7-9 and J usage is TRBJ2-7; TRBD1 is a possible D gene (5 bases). This CDR3 spans 13 amino acids. Germline-derived CDR1 and CDR2 are SEHNR and FQNEAQ (reference sequence). With 2 bases removed from V and 7 bases from J, the gap between germline ends came to 12 bases. This CDR3 reads CASSLNRIQEQYF. As DNA, the CDR3 is TGTGCCAGCAGCTTAAACAGGATACAGGAGCAGTACTTC. The full variable domain, completed using reference TRBV7-9 and TRBJ2-7, is DTGVSQNPRHKITKRGQNVTFRCDPISEHNRLYWYRQTLGQGPEFLTYFQNEAQLEKSRLLSDRFSAERPKGSFSTLEIQRTEQGDSAMYLCASSLNRIQEQYFGPGTRLTVT.

This rearrangement joins TRBV27 to TRBJ2-3, with 12 bases lining up with TRBD2. Germline lookup yields CDR1 MNHEY and CDR2 SMNVEV (reference sequence). J was trimmed by 0 bases and V by 5 bases; bases with no gene match: 3. The CDR3 extends over 16 amino acids. CDR3 amino acids: CASSETSGGSTDTQYF. The CDR3 coding sequence is TGTGCCAGCAGTGAGACTAGCGGGGGAAGCACAGATACGCAGTATTTT.

This clonotype was detected ten times or more. The chain recombines TRBV27 with TRBJ2-7, with D perhaps being TRBD1 or TRBD2 (5 bases each). CDR1 and CDR2 from the germline V gene are MNHEY and SMNVEV (reference sequence). This CDR3 contains 13 residues. The germline V and J ends were trimmed by 3 bases and 3 bases, with 9 bases remaining between them. CDR3 bases: TGTGCCAGCAGTTTGGGTGGGGGCTACGAGCAGTACTTC. Its protein product is CASSLGGGYEQYF.

This clonotype was observed a handful of times. This chain connects TRBV9 to TRBJ2-3; D not resolved. V was trimmed by 4 bases and J by 6 bases, leaving 9 bases between them. The germline V gene encodes CDR1 SGDLS and CDR2 YYNGEE. The CDR3 spans 12 residues. The CDR3 loop reads CASSPPTDTQYF. DNA of the CDR3: TGTGCCAGCAGCCCCCCGACTGATACGCAGTATTTT. Using reference TRBV9 and TRBJ2-3 for the parts outside the CDR3, the full variable domain is DSGVTQTPKHLITATGQRVTLRCSPRSGDLSVYWYQQSLDQGLQFLIQYYNGEERAKGNILERFSAQQFPDLHSELNLSSLELGDSALYFCASSPPTDTQYFGPGTRLTVL.

The chain recombines TRBV14 with TRBJ2-5, with D possibly matching TRBD1 (5 bases). Between the trimmed V and J ends, which lost 4 bases and 3 bases, there was a span of 12 bases. The germline V gene encodes CDR1 SGHDN and CDR2 FVKESK. The CDR3 sequence is 14 residues long. The CDR3 spells CASSPGNTEETQYF. For the CDR3, the DNA is TGTGCCAGCAGCCCAGGGAACACAGAAGAGACCCAGTACTTC. The variable domain in full, with the rest retrieved from reference TRBV14 and TRBJ2-5, is EAGVTQFPSHSVIEKGQTVTLRCDPISGHDNLYWYRRVMGKEIKFLLHFVKESKQDESGMPNNRFLAERTGGTYSTLKVQPAELEDSGVYFCASSPGNTEETQYFGPGTRLLVL.

This clonotype was seen at least ten times. The chain recombines TRBV29-1 with TRBJ1-5; TRBD1 matches at 10 bases. The CDR3 has 13 residues. Germline V CDR1 and CDR2: SQVTM, ANQGSEA. V gave up 5 bases and J gave up 6 bases; unmatched junction bases: 4. Here the CDR3 reads CSVSGTGVQPQHF. CDR3 DNA sequence: TGCAGCGTTTCCGGGACAGGGGTTCAGCCCCAGCATTTT.

Many counts were recorded for this clonotype. The chain couples TRBV6-4 to TRBJ1-1; TRBD1 is a possible D gene (5 bases). Germline V gene sequence: CDR1 MRHNA, CDR2 SNTAGT. This CDR3 is built from 16 residues. Trimming stripped 8 bases from V and 0 bases from J, with 19 bases between. The CDR3 bases are TGTGCCAGCGTGGTCGGGGCCGGGGCGATGAACACTGAAGCTTTCTTT. Encoded protein: CASVVGAGAMNTEAFF.

This clonotype occurred many times. This rearrangement joins TRBV28 to TRBJ2-1; weak D call: TRBD2 (6 bases). From germline, CDR1 is MDHEN and CDR2 SYDVKM. V lost 4 bases and J lost 7, with 14 bases in between. CDR3 length: 14 amino acids. Here the CDR3 DNA reads TGTGCCAGCAGTTCAGGGACTGTTAAGAATGAGCAGTTCTTC. It specifies CASSSGTVKNEQFF.

This clonotype was found many times. The rearrangement joins TRBV4-2 to TRBJ2-7; D remains ambiguous. This CDR3 has 13 residues. Between the trimmed V and J ends, which lost 0 bases and 6 bases, there was a span of 9 bases. The germline gives CDR1 LGHNA, CDR2 YNFKEQ. The CDR3 sequence is CASSQDDTLEQYF. In DNA form, the CDR3 reads TGTGCCAGCAGCCAAGATGACACCCTCGAGCAGTACTTC.

This clonotype was detected many times. The V call is TRBV28, the J call TRBJ2-6; D remains ambiguous. In germline, CDR1 is MDHEN, CDR2 SYDVKM. With 1 base removed from V and 2 bases from J, the gap between germline ends came to 18 bases. This CDR3 has 19 amino acids. For the CDR3, the DNA is TGTGCCAGCAGTTTATACGAGGCCCCGAACCCCCCTGGGGCCAACGTCCTGACTTTC. It yields the protein CASSLYEAPNPPGANVLTF.

This clonotype has at least ten counts. The chain carries TRBV5-1 and TRBJ2-3; possibly TRBD2 for D (6 bases). Germline-derived CDR1 and CDR2 are SGHRS and YFSETQ. This CDR3 contains 13 residues. With 5 bases removed from V and 0 bases from J, the gap between germline ends came to 7 bases. CDR3 DNA: TGCGCCAGCAGGGAGGGTAGCACAGATACGCAGTATTTT. Its protein is CASREGSTDTQYF.

This clonotype was seen ten or more times. V gene TRBV20-1 combines with J gene TRBJ2-1; D possibly corresponds to TRBD2 (6 bases). Trimming removed 7 bases from V and 10 bases from J, with 20 bases in between. The V gene's germline CDR1 is DFQATT and CDR2 SNEGSKA (reference sequence). The CDR3 extends over 13 amino acids. The CDR3 bases are TGCAGTGGGGGCGGGATTAGGGTTGGGGAGCAGTTCTTC. This translates into CSGGGIRVGEQFF.

This clonotype has a count of ten or more. The chain has TRBV2 and TRBJ1-5, with 10 bases fitting TRBD1. The V gene's germline CDR1 is SNHLY and CDR2 FYNNEI. V was pared by 6 bases and J by 2 bases, with 7 bases of the junction left unmatched. This CDR3 has 16 residues. The CDR3 region has the DNA TGTGCCAGCAGGCTGACAGGGGGCGCGGGCAATCAGCCCCAGCATTTT. Amino acids: CASRLTGGAGNQPQHF.